The source of this TCR beta chain is a study of T-cell memory formation after mild COVID-19. Study-wide points: The main location of contracting CD4+ clones was CM and EM, and that of contracting CD8+ clones was EMRA. Memory from before infection featured some responding clones, which suggests cross-reactive memory joined.

To note about this clonotype: Its target is not known.

Germline assignment: CDR1 SGHVS and CDR2 FQNEAQ. V lost 5 bases, J lost 14 bases, and 10 bases stayed unmatched. The CDR3 consists of 13 residues. TCRdb called the 5' RACE reads again in MiXCR, with one record for every CDR3 protein. The sample holds roughly 320,000 distinct CDR3 sequences; 28% are singletons and the top ten take approximately 13%. The chain joins TRBV7-8 to TRBJ2-1; 9 bases line up with TRBD2. Sample: PBMCs or a T cell subset sorted from them (not recorded which). This sequence was found in an adult woman who had mild COVID-19 (a few samples of this study predate the infection). Cell type and time point are not known. The CDR3 sequence: CASSPIAGGPKFF. The DNA of the CDR3 is TGTGCCAGCAGCCCGATCGCGGGGGGGCCTAAGTTCTTC. Variable domain in full (rest from reference TRBV7-8 and TRBJ2-1): GAGVSQSPRYKVAKRGQDVALRCDPISGHVSLFWYQQALGQGPEFLTYFQNEAQLDKSGLPSDRFFAERPEGSVSTLKIQRTQQEDSAVYLCASSPIAGGPKFFGPGTRLTVL.